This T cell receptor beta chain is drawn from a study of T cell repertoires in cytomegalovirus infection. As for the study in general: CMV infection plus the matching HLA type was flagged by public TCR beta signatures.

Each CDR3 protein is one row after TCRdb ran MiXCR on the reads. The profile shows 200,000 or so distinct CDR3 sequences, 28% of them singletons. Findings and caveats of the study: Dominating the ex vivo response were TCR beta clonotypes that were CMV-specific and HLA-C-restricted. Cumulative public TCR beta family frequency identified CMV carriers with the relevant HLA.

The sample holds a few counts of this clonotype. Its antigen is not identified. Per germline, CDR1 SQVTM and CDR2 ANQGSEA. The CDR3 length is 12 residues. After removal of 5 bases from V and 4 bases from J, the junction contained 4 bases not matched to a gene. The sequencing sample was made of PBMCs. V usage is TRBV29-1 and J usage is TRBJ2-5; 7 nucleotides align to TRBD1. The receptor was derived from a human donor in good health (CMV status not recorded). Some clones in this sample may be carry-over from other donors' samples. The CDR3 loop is CSVTGVGETQYF. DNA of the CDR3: TGCAGCGTTACAGGGGTTGGAGAGACCCAGTACTTC.